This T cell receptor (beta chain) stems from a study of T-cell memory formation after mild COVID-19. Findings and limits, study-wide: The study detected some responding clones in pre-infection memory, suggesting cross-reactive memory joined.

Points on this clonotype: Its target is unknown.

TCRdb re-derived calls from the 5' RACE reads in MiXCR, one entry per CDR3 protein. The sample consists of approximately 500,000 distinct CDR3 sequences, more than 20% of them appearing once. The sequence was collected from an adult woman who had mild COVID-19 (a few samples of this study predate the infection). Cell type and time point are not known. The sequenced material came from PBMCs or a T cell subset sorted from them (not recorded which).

The CDR3 loop is CASSLLTPTQYF. CDR3 coding DNA: TGTGCCAGCAGTTTGCTAACGCCTACGCAGTATTTT. This chain links TRBV28 with TRBJ2-3, with unresolved D. Looked up from germline, CDR1 is MDHEN and CDR2 is SYDVKM. V was cut by 3 bases and J by 8 bases, with 9 bases left in between. This CDR3 has 12 amino acids.